The TCR beta chain described here comes from a study of cytomegalovirus exposure and HLA in healthy donors. Study findings and constraints: Associated with cytomegalovirus, according to the listing, were 164 TCR beta chains.

In the case of this clone: Antigen unknown.

Assay used: immunoSEQ multiplex PCR; TCRdb lists only in-frame clones, some missing. The sample includes roughly 130,000 clones, approximately 87% of them seen just once. The sample comprised PBMCs. The clonotype comes from a young man in good health and CMV-seronegative.

CDR3 residues: CASSPTRTGRETQYF. The CDR3 DNA is TGTGCCAGCAGCCCCACCAGGACAGGGCGAGAGACCCAGTACTTC. The chain combines TRBV11-2 with TRBJ2-5; 8 bases are a match to TRBD1. With 5 bases clipped from V and 4 bases from J, the junction kept 9 bases outside the gene matches. The CDR3 length is 15 residues. In germline, CDR1 is SGHAT, CDR2 FQNNGV.